This T cell receptor (beta chain) was captured in a study of blood T cell repertoires in COVID-19. Per the original data handling: Reference gene primer amplification in the assay estimated nucleated cell counts. Libraries were prepared by immunoSEQ multiplex PCR; TCRdb keeps only in-frame clonotypes and omits some of them. V and J calls and clone size are given by that table; D and trimming were obtained from the DNA. The sample has approximately 240,000 clones, 84% seen once. Trimming pared 0 bases from V and 2 bases from J, leaving 8 bases between. CDR1 is MNHEY, CDR2 SVGAGI, per germline. The CDR3 is 14 residues long.

The sequenced sample was peripheral blood. The source is a woman in her twenties or thirties who had recovered from COVID-19. The chain uses TRBV6-5 and TRBJ2-7; a weak D match, TRBD1 (6 bases). CDR3 DNA sequence: TGTGCCAGCAGTTACTCCGGACAGACCTACGAGCAGTACTTC. Translation gives CASSYSGQTYEQYF.